Below, 11 T cell receptor beta chains from the same sample are listed, as sequenced in a study of PD-1 blockade in classical Hodgkin lymphoma. Each and every patient relapsed after autologous stem cell transplantation, and patients got differing brentuximab vedotin exposure. Sequencing used immunoSEQ multiplex PCR; TCRdb keeps in-frame clones, though not all of them. The data hold fewer than 30,000 clones, with roughly 80% observed a single time. Sequenced here: peripheral blood mononuclear cells (PBMCs), sampled before the second cycle of nivolumab. These receptors all stem from a human donor with classical Hodgkin lymphoma.

The chain recombines TRBV9 with TRBJ2-7; perhaps D is TRBD1 or TRBD2 (6 bases each). V lost 3 bases and J 4 bases, leaving 14 bases between the germline ends. This CDR3 has 14 residues. The germline gives CDR1 SGDLS, CDR2 YYNGEE. The CDR3 loop is CASSGDGGPYEQYF. The CDR3 DNA sequence: TGTGCCAGCAGCGGAGACGGGGGCCCGTACGAGCAGTACTTC.

This clone showed up just a few times. The chain combines TRBV21-1 with TRBJ1-6. TRBV21-1 is a recognized pseudogene. The CDR3 is 17 residues long. The CDR3 spells CASSKFAVSSYNSPLHF. The CDR3 DNA follows: TGTGCCAGCAGCAAATTCGCAGTGAGCTCCTATAATTCACCCCTCCACTTT.

This chain joins TRBV18 and TRBJ2-5; D remains ambiguous. The CDR3 sequence is 12 residues long. Trimming pared 3 bases from V and 2 bases from J, leaving 4 bases between. Germline V gene data show CDR1 as KGHSH and CDR2 as LQKENI. The CDR3 here is CASSPLQETQYF. The CDR3 region has the DNA TGTGCCAGCTCACCCTTACAAGAGACCCAGTACTTC.

The chain has TRBV20-1 and TRBJ1-1, with unresolved D. The CDR3 is made up of 11 amino acids. V was trimmed by 8 bases and J by 3 bases, leaving 10 bases between them. Germline V gene sequence: CDR1 DFQATT, CDR2 SNEGSKA (reference sequence). The CDR3 loop is CSTTDDTEAFF. CDR3 coding DNA: TGCAGTACTACTGACGACACTGAAGCTTTCTTT.

The chain links TRBV5-3 to TRBJ2-1; 13 bases are shared with TRBD2. Being an ORF, TRBV5-3 has a function that is uncertain. Losses at the gene ends were 4 bases for V and 7 bases for J; bases not matched to a gene: 11. The length of the CDR3 is 17 residues. CDR3: CARSGNGTSGEVNEQFF. As DNA, the CDR3 is TGTGCCAGAAGCGGAAATGGGACTAGCGGGGAGGTTAATGAGCAGTTCTTC.

Note on this clone: The junction differs from germline at one of its ends, possibly a read error. The rearrangement links TRBV7-7 to TRBJ1-4, with TRBD1 as a possible D gene (5 bases). This CDR3 has 16 residues. From germline, CDR1 is SSHAT and CDR2 FNYEAQ (reference sequence). CDR3 nucleotides: TGTGCTAGCAGCGCAGGGTCGGATCCCGCTAATGAAAAACTGTTTTTT. Protein product: CASSAGSDPANEKLFF.

This chain links TRBV15 with TRBJ1-1; D is uncertain. V was trimmed by 0 bases and J by 8 bases, leaving 7 bases between them. The CDR3 covers 12 residues. Germline CDR1 is LNHNV and CDR2 is YYDKDF (reference sequence). The CDR3 DNA sequence: TGTGCCACCAGCAGAGACTCGGGAGAAGCTTTCTTT. Protein sequence: CATSRDSGEAFF.

This chain joins TRBV28 and TRBJ1-1; perhaps TRBD1 as D (5 bases). The V and J ends lost 3 bases and 7 bases respectively, with 15 bases between them. CDR1 MDHEN and CDR2 SYDVKM come from the germline V gene. CDR3 length: 14 amino acids. CDR3 nucleotides: TGTGCCAGCAGTTTCTCGGAGGGAAGGGGTGAAGCTTTCTTT. Its translation: CASSFSEGRGEAFF.

This clone was counted between two and nine times. The rearrangement links TRBV18 to TRBJ2-5; 7 nucleotides align to TRBD1. The length of the CDR3 is 15 residues. The germline V gene encodes CDR1 KGHSH and CDR2 LQKENI. The V and J ends lost 3 bases and 4 bases, in that order; junction bases with no gene match: 8. DNA for the CDR3: TGTGCCAGCTCACCCAGACTGGCAGGGGGAGAGACCCAGTACTTC. Its protein is CASSPRLAGGETQYF. Full variable domain (outside the CDR3, taken from reference TRBV18 and TRBJ2-5): NAGVMQNPRHLVRRRGQEARLRCSPMKGHSHVYWYRQLPEEGLKFMVYLQKENIIDESGMPKERFSAEFPKEGPSILRIQQVVRGDSAAYFCASSPRLAGGETQYFGPGTRLLVL.

J is TRBJ2-6 and V is TRBV28, with D perhaps TRBD1 (6 bases). CDR3 size: 17 residues. The V gene's germline CDR1 is MDHEN and CDR2 SYDVKM. Trimming pared 7 bases from V and 0 bases from J, leaving 16 bases between. In nucleotides, the CDR3 is TGTGCCAGCAACCCCAGGACAGTATCCTCTGGGGCCAACGTCCTGACTTTC. It translates to CASNPRTVSSGANVLTF. Full variable domain (rest looked up from reference TRBV28 and TRBJ2-6): DVKVTQSSRYLVKRTGEKVFLECVQDMDHENMFWYRQDPGLGLRLIYFSYDVKMKEKGDIPEGYSVSREKKERFSLILESASTNQTSMYLCASNPRTVSSGANVLTFGAGSRLTVL.

The chain couples TRBV7-2 to TRBJ2-1; maybe TRBD1 (6 bases). The CDR3 covers 14 residues. V was pared by 5 bases and J by 8 bases, with 16 bases between. In germline, CDR1 is SGHTA, CDR2 FQGNSA. The CDR3 sequence: CASSANRASDEQFF. The CDR3 DNA follows: TGTGCCAGCAGCGCGAACAGGGCCTCGGATGAGCAGTTCTTC.